This TCR beta chain was retrieved from a study of T-cell memory formation after mild COVID-19. Looking at the study overall: Most TCR clusters belonged to a single donor. The study, taken as a whole, reports: CD8+ contracting clones occupied EMRA, while CD4+ ones occupied mainly CM and EM. Day 15 to 85 contractors were CD4/CD8 balanced; later expanders leaned CD4+. A second wave of clones peaked on day 37, and their SARS-CoV-2 specificity went unconfirmed.

J lost 4 bases, V lost 6 bases, and 13 bases had no gene match. The CDR3 is made up of 16 amino acids. There are a few counts of this clonotype. No antigen is known for it. TCRdb reanalysed the 5' RACE reads using MiXCR and keeps one entry per CDR3 protein. This sample has fewer than 300,000 distinct CDR3 sequences; 15% to 20% occur once, and the top ten carry 22%. The TCR sequence derives from a man aged 18 to 30 who had mild COVID-19 (a few samples of this study predate the infection). Cell type and time point are not known. V gene TRBV12-3 or TRBV12-4 combines with J gene TRBJ2-5; 8 bases are a match to TRBD2. The sample consisted of PBMCs or a T cell subset sorted from them (not recorded which). The DNA of the CDR3 is TGTGCCAGCAGCCCAAGGGGCGGGGCGGGGGGAGAGACCCAGTACTTC. It encodes CASSPRGGAGGETQYF.